Described below is a single T cell receptor (beta chain) sequence and its context. What it binds is unknown. The assay covered 95,000 to 100,000 TCR templates per sample. Sequencing was performed with immunoSEQ multiplex PCR; in TCRdb, only in-frame clones are kept and a portion is missing. The table records fewer than 110,000 clones, 92% of them present only once. The entry originates in a study of siplizumab effects on memory and regulatory T cells. Study outcomes and limitations: Naive-or-memory phenotypes were unassignable for roughly 75-97% of proliferating CD4+ or CD8+ clones. The study found naive T cells seemingly more diverse than memory cells and seemingly major alloresponse contributors.

The CDR3 length is 15 residues. The germline V and J ends were trimmed by 4 bases and 5 bases, with 17 bases remaining between them. Germline V gene sequence: CDR1 KGHSH, CDR2 LQKENI. Input material: non-Treg CD4+ T cells sorted from blood. The receptor comes from a human donor in good health. The chain is built from TRBV18 and TRBJ2-5, with D possibly matching TRBD2 (5 bases). This CDR3 is CASSLTPSSAETQYF. The CDR3 DNA reads TGTGCCAGCTCACTTACTCCTAGCAGTGCGGAGACCCAGTACTTC.